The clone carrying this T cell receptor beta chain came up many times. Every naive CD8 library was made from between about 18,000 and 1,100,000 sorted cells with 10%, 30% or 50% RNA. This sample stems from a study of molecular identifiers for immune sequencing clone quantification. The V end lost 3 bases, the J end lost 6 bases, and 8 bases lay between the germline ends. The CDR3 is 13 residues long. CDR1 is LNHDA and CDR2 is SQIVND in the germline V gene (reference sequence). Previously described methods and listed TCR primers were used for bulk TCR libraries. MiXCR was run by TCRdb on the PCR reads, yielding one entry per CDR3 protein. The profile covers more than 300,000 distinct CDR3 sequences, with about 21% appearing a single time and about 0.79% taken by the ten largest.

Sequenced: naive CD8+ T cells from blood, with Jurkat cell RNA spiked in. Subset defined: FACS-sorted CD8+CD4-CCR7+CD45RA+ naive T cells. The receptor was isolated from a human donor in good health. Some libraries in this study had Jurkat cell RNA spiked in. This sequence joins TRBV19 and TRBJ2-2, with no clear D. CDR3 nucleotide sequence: TGTGCCAGTAGTATGCAGAGCGCCGGGGAGCTGTTTTTT. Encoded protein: CASSMQSAGELFF. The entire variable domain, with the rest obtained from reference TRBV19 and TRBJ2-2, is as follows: DGGITQSPKYLFRKEGQNVTLSCEQNLNHDAMYWYRQDPGQGLRLIYYSQIVNDFQKGDIAEGYSVSREKKESFPLTVTSAQKNPTAFYLCASSMQSAGELFFGEGSRLTVL.